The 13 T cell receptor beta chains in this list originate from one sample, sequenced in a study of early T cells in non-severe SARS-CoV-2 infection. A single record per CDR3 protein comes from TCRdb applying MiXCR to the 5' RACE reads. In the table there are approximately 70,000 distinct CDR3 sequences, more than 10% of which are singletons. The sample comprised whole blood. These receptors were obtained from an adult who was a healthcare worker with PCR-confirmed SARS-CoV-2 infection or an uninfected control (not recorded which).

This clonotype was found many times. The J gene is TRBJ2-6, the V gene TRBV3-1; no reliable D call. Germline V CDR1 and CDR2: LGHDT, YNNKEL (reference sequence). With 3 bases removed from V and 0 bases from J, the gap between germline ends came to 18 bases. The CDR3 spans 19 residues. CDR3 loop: CASSQETRLKSSGANVLTF. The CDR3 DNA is TGTGCCAGCAGCCAGGAGACGCGCTTGAAGAGCTCTGGGGCCAACGTCCTGACTTTC.

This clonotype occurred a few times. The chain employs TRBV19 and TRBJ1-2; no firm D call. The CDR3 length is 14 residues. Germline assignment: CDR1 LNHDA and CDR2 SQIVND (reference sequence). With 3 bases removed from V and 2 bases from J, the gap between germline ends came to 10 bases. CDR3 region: CASSMSRMNYGYTF. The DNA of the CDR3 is TGTGCCAGTAGTATGAGTAGAATGAACTATGGCTACACCTTC. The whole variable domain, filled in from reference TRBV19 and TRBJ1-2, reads DGGITQSPKYLFRKEGQNVTLSCEQNLNHDAMYWYRQDPGQGLRLIYYSQIVNDFQKGDIAEGYSVSREKKESFPLTVTSAQKNPTAFYLCASSMSRMNYGYTFGSGTRLTVV.

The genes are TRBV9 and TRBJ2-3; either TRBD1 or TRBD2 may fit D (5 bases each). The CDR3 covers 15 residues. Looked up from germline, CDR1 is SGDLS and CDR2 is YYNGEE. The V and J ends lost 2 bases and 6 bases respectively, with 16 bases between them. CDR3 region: CASSVGTPMGDTQYF. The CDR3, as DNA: TGTGCCAGCAGCGTTGGGACCCCTATGGGTGATACGCAGTATTTT. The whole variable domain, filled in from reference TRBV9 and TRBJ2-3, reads DSGVTQTPKHLITATGQRVTLRCSPRSGDLSVYWYQQSLDQGLQFLIQYYNGEERAKGNILERFSAQQFPDLHSELNLSSLELGDSALYFCASSVGTPMGDTQYFGPGTRLTVL.

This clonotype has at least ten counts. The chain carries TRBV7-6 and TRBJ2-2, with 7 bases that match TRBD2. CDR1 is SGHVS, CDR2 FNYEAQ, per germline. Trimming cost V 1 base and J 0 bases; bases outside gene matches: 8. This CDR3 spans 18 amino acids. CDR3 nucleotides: TGTGCCAGCAGCTTAGATGAGGGCGGGAGATCGAACACCGGGGAGCTGTTTTTT. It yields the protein CASSLDEGGRSNTGELFF.

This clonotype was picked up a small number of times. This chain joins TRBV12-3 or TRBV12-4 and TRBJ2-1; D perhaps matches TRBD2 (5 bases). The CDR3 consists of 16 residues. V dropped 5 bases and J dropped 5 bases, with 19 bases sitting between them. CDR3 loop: CASSPLVRWGDNEQFF. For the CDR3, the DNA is TGTGCCAGCAGTCCCTTAGTCCGATGGGGAGACAATGAGCAGTTCTTC.

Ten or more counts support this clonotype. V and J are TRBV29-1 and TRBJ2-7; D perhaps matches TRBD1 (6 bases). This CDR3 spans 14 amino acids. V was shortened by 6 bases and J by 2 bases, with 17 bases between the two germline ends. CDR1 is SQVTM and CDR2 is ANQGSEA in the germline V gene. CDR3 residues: CSVETGTSTYEQYF. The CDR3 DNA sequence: TGCAGCGTAGAGACCGGGACAAGTACCTACGAGCAGTACTTC.

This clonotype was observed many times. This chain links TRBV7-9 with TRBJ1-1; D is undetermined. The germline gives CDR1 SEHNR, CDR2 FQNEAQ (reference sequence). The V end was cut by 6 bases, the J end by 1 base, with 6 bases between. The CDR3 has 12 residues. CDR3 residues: CASRAGNTEAFF. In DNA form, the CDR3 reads TGTGCCAGCAGGGCCGGGAACACTGAAGCTTTCTTT.

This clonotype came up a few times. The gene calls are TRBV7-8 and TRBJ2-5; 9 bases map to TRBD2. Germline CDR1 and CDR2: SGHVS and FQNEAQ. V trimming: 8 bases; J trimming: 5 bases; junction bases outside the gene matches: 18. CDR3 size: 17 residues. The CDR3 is CASRHGGGLALGETQYF. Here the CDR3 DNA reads TGTGCCAGCCGACACGGGGGGGGACTAGCTTTGGGGGAGACCCAGTACTTC. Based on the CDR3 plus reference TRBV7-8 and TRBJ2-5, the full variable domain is GAGVSQSPRYKVAKRGQDVALRCDPISGHVSLFWYQQALGQGPEFLTYFQNEAQLDKSGLPSDRFFAERPEGSVSTLKIQRTQQEDSAVYLCASRHGGGLALGETQYFGPGTRLLVL.

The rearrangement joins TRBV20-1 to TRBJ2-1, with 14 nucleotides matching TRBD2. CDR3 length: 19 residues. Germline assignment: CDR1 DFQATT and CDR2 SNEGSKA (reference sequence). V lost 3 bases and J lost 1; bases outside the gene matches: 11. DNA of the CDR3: TGCAGTGCTAGTGGCCCGACTAGCGGGAGGGCAATGTCCTACAATGAGCAGTTCTTC. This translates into CSASGPTSGRAMSYNEQFF.

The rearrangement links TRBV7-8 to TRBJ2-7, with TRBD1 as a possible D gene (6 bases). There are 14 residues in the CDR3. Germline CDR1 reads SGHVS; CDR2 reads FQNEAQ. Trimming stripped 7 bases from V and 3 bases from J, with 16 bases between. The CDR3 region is CASNEYQGIYEQYF. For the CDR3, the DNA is TGTGCCAGCAACGAGTACCAGGGGATCTACGAGCAGTACTTC.

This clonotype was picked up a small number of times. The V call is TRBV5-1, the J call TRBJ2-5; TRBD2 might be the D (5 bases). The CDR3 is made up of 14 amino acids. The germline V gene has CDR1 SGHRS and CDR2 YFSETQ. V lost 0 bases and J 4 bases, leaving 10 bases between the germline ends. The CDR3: CASSLGRETETQYF. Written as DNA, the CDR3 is TGCGCCAGCAGCTTGGGAAGGGAGACAGAGACCCAGTACTTC.

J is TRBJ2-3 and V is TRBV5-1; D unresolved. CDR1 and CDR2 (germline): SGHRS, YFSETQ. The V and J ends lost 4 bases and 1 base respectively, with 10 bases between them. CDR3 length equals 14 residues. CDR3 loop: CASSPPARTDTQYF. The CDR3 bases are TGCGCCAGCAGCCCCCCGGCCCGCACAGATACGCAGTATTTT.

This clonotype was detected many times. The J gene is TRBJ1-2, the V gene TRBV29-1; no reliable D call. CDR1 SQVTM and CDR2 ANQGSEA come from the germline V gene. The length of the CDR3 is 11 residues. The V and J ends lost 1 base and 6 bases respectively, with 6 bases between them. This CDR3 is CSVEVANGYTF. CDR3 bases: TGCAGCGTTGAAGTTGCCAATGGCTACACCTTC.